This T cell receptor (beta chain) comes out of a study of shared clonotypes between healthy human individuals. As handled by the study authors: Owing to the provision of junction-only sequences devoid of quality scores by immunoSEQ, filtering differed. Here immunoSEQ multiplex PCR was the method, and the copy in TCRdb shows in-frame clones only, minus some. V, J and clone size reflect that table, while D and trimming were determined from the DNA. The sample lists about 2.4 million clones, approximately 94% occurring once. This clone was observed a single time. Splitting of CD4+ cells produced CD45RA+ naive and CD45RA-negative memory subsets. Germline-derived CDR1 and CDR2 are GTSNPN and SVGIG (reference sequence). The CDR3 consists of 13 residues. The V end lost 2 bases, the J end lost 10 bases, and 15 bases lay between the germline ends.

This receptor was obtained from a man aged 18-30 years in good health. Material: naive CD4+ T cells sorted from blood. Subset reported: CD45RA+ positively selected. The chain is built from TRBV30 and TRBJ2-1; D may be TRBD1 or TRBD2 (5 bases each). CDR3: CAWSFSTGTEQFF. The CDR3 DNA is TGTGCCTGGAGTTTTTCCACCGGGACCGAGCAGTTCTTC.